The 28 T cell receptor beta chains below come from one sample, sequenced in a study of blood T cell repertoires in COVID-19. Clones were read by immunoSEQ multiplex PCR, and TCRdb kept only the in-frame ones, dropping some. The profile covers 110,000 to 150,000 clones, with 70% to 90% appearing a single time and approximately 9.9% taken by the ten largest. Sequencing was performed on peripheral blood. The receptors were sampled from an elderly woman with acute or convalescent COVID-19.

The chain is built from TRBV5-4 and TRBJ1-1, with D tentatively TRBD1 (5 bases). CDR3 length equals 13 residues. V gave up 2 bases and J gave up 4 bases, with 9 bases separating them. Germline V gene lookup returns CDR1 SGHNT and CDR2 YYREEE (reference sequence). For the CDR3, the DNA is TGTGCCAGCAGCTTTCAGGGTCGCACTGAAGCTTTCTTT. Residues: CASSFQGRTEAFF.

This sequence joins TRBV30 and TRBJ2-5, with 9 bases matching TRBD2. The CDR3 loop spans 14 amino acids. Per the germline V gene, CDR1 is GTSNPN and CDR2 is SVGIG (reference sequence). Losses at the gene ends were 4 bases for V and 5 bases for J; bases not matched to a gene: 8. The chain's CDR3 is CAWTLGLADETQYF. In DNA form, the CDR3 reads TGTGCCTGGACCCTGGGACTAGCTGATGAGACCCAGTACTTC.

The chain uses TRBV7-2 and TRBJ2-3, with 13 nucleotides matching TRBD2. The ends lost 5 bases at V and 3 bases at J; junction bases unmatched: 8. Per the germline V gene, CDR1 is SGHTA and CDR2 is FQGNSA. CDR3 length: 17 residues. The CDR3 protein is CASSPGALAGGTDTQYF. DNA for the CDR3: TGTGCCAGCAGCCCAGGGGCACTAGCGGGGGGGACAGATACGCAGTATTTT.

The chain recombines TRBV27 with TRBJ1-1; the D gene is possibly TRBD1 (5 bases). Per the germline V gene, CDR1 is MNHEY and CDR2 is SMNVEV (reference sequence). Trimming removed 0 bases from V and 0 bases from J, with 8 bases in between. CDR3 size: 15 residues. CDR3 bases: TGTGCCAGCAGTTTATCTTACAGGCTGAACACTGAAGCTTTCTTT. It codes for CASSLSYRLNTEAFF.

The CDR3 loop is CASSNRDRTGELFF. Here the CDR3 DNA reads TGTGCCAGCAGTAACCGGGACAGAACCGGGGAGCTGTTTTTT. The V call is TRBV2, the J call TRBJ2-2; 7 nucleotides agree with TRBD1. J lost 5 bases, V lost 5 bases, and 5 bases had no gene match. Germline CDR1 SNHLY, CDR2 FYNNEI. The CDR3 is 14 amino acids. The whole variable domain, filled in from reference TRBV2 and TRBJ2-2, reads EPEVTQTPSHQVTQMGQEVILRCVPISNHLYFYWYRQILGQKVEFLVSFYNNEISEKSEIFDDQFSVERPDGSNFTLKIRSTKLEDSAMYFCASSNRDRTGELFFGEGSRLTVL.

The J gene is TRBJ1-1, the V gene TRBV5-4; D may be TRBD1 (6 bases). Germline CDR1 SGHNT, CDR2 YYREEE (reference sequence). The CDR3 spans 15 residues. V lost 0 bases and J lost 4, with 13 bases in between. CDR3 region: CASSLAGARSTEAFF. CDR3 in DNA: TGTGCCAGCAGCTTGGCAGGGGCGCGATCCACTGAAGCTTTCTTT.

The chain combines TRBV7-2 with TRBJ2-1, with 10 bases matching TRBD2. V gave up 5 bases and J gave up 6 bases; unmatched junction bases: 7. This CDR3 spans 15 amino acids. Germline assignment: CDR1 SGHTA and CDR2 FQGNSA. The CDR3 loop reads CASSPQRGGPNEQFF. In nucleotides, the CDR3 is TGTGCCAGCAGCCCCCAGCGGGGGGGCCCCAATGAGCAGTTCTTC. Based on the CDR3 plus reference TRBV7-2 and TRBJ2-1, the full variable domain is GAGVSQSPSNKVTEKGKDVELRCDPISGHTALYWYRQSLGQGLEFLIYFQGNSAPDKSGLPSDRFSAERTGGSVSTLTIQRTQQEDSAVYLCASSPQRGGPNEQFFGPGTRLTVL.

The V gene is TRBV5-8, the J gene TRBJ2-5; 7 positions agree with TRBD2. The CDR3 spans 15 residues. Germline loops: CDR1 SGHTS, CDR2 YDEGEE. Trimming removed 1 base from V and 5 bases from J; junction bases left unmatched: 8. CDR3 coding DNA: TGTGCCAGCAGCTTGTTTGGGAGGGGCGCGGAGACCCAGTACTTC. Residues: CASSLFGRGAETQYF.

V usage is TRBV21-1 and J usage is TRBJ1-2; the tabulated D call, TRBD1, remains unverified against the DNA. TRBV21-1 is flagged as a pseudogene. This CDR3 comprises 16 residues. The CDR3 spells CASSRGRGGRNYGYTF. Here the CDR3 DNA reads TGTGCCAGCAGCAGGGGCAGGGGCGGAAGGAACTATGGCTACACCTTC.

The gene calls are TRBV19 and TRBJ1-2; 8 bases line up with TRBD1. Germline trimming cut 7 bases from V and 3 bases from J; bases unmatched to any gene: 7. The CDR3 runs to 14 residues. Germline V gene data show CDR1 as LNHDA and CDR2 as SQIVND (reference sequence). CDR3 amino acids: CASTLQGGHYGYTF. As DNA, the CDR3 is TGTGCCAGTACCCTACAGGGGGGTCACTATGGCTACACCTTC.

V usage is TRBV2 and J usage is TRBJ1-6; D call uncertain. Trimming pared 4 bases from V and 9 bases from J, leaving 13 bases between. CDR1 is SNHLY, CDR2 FYNNEI, per germline. The CDR3 is made up of 14 amino acids. CDR3 loop: CASSAGSGGSPLHF. The CDR3 nucleotides read TGTGCCAGCAGTGCGGGTTCTGGAGGTTCACCCCTCCACTTT.

J is TRBJ1-6 and V is TRBV5-6, with a possible D match to TRBD1 (5 bases). This CDR3 has 13 residues. Germline lookup yields CDR1 SGHDT and CDR2 YYEEEE. Trimming took off 6 bases at V and 8 bases at J, with 12 bases between the two ends. The CDR3: CASTPGEDSPLHF. The DNA for the CDR3 is TGTGCCAGCACTCCGGGGGAAGATTCACCCCTCCACTTT. Complete variable domain (other parts from reference TRBV5-6 and TRBJ1-6): DAGVTQSPTHLIKTRGQQVTLRCSPKSGHDTVSWYQQALGQGPQFIFQYYEEEERQRGNFPDRFSGHQFPNYSSELNVNALLLGDSALYLCASTPGEDSPLHFGNGTRLTVT.

V gene TRBV7-2 combines with J gene TRBJ1-1, with D possibly TRBD1 on 5 matching bases. The CDR3 loop spans 16 amino acids. Trimming cost V 1 base and J 2 bases, with 14 bases left between them. Germline V gene lookup returns CDR1 SGHTA and CDR2 FQGNSA. In DNA form, the CDR3 reads TGTGCCAGCAGCTTAGATGGTGGGGCCCGAAACACTGAAGCTTTCTTT. Amino acids: CASSLDGGARNTEAFF. The complete variable domain, with remaining parts taken from reference TRBV7-2 and TRBJ1-1, reads GAGVSQSPSNKVTEKGKDVELRCDPISGHTALYWYRQSLGQGLEFLIYFQGNSAPDKSGLPSDRFSAERTGGSVSTLTIQRTQQEDSAVYLCASSLDGGARNTEAFFGQGTRLTVV.

This clone was found a few times. This chain connects TRBV4-3 to TRBJ1-2; no clear D. This CDR3 region has 15 residues. The ends were cut back, 0 bases at V and 4 bases at J, with 12 bases in the middle. Germline V CDR1 and CDR2: LGHNA, YSLEER. The CDR3 spells CASSQERTGLYGYTF. The DNA of the CDR3 is TGCGCCAGCAGCCAAGAGCGCACCGGACTCTATGGCTACACCTTC.

The rearrangement joins TRBV29-1 to TRBJ1-1; a possible D gene is TRBD1 (5 bases). Germline V gives CDR1 SQVTM, CDR2 ANQGSEA. V was shortened by 3 bases and J by 5 bases, with 10 bases between the two germline ends. The length of the CDR3 is 12 residues. The CDR3 here is CSVDSQGTEAFF. In nucleotides, the CDR3 is TGCAGCGTTGACAGTCAGGGTACTGAAGCTTTCTTT.

V and J are TRBV3-1 (or the pseudogene TRBV3-2) and TRBJ1-1, with 7 bases lining up with TRBD1. The J segment lost 6 bases and the V segment lost 3 bases, leaving 7 bases of the junction unmatched. The germline V gene encodes CDR1 LGHDT and CDR2 YNNKEL (reference sequence). The CDR3 is 14 amino acids. The CDR3 is CASSHSGGFSEAFF. The DNA for the CDR3 is TGTGCCAGCAGCCATTCAGGGGGTTTCTCTGAAGCTTTCTTT.

CDR3 loop: CASSLGQNTGELFF. CDR3 nucleotides: TGTGCCAGCAGCCTGGGACAGAACACCGGGGAGCTGTTTTTT. The chain combines TRBV28 with TRBJ2-2; perhaps TRBD1 as D (6 bases). The CDR3 loop spans 14 amino acids. V was trimmed by 6 bases and J by 1 base, leaving 9 bases between them. Looked up from germline, CDR1 is MDHEN and CDR2 is SYDVKM.

The chain links TRBV5-4 to TRBJ2-7; maybe TRBD2 (6 bases). This CDR3 spans 14 amino acids. CDR1 and CDR2 from the germline V gene are SGHNT and YYREEE (reference sequence). With 4 bases removed from V and 6 bases from J, the gap between germline ends came to 17 bases. CDR3 sequence reads: CASSPAVGGAEQYF. The CDR3, as DNA: TGTGCCAGCAGCCCGGCGGTGGGGGGAGCCGAGCAGTACTTC.

The genes are TRBV2 and TRBJ1-6; 8 nucleotides line up with TRBD1. The ends lost 3 bases at V and 10 bases at J; junction bases unmatched: 8. The V gene's germline CDR1 is SNHLY and CDR2 FYNNEI. The CDR3 has 15 residues. The CDR3 sequence is CASSDQGAVGSPLHF. The CDR3, as DNA: TGTGCCAGCAGTGACCAGGGGGCGGTTGGATCACCCCTCCACTTT.

In its sample, this clone was seen once. The V call is TRBV7-2, the J call TRBJ1-3; D gene ambiguous. Germline V lookup: CDR1 SGHTA, CDR2 FQGNSA. V lost 2 bases and J 0 bases, leaving 14 bases between the germline ends. The CDR3 runs to 17 residues. CDR3 nucleotides: TGTGCCAGCAGCTTAACAGTCACCCATAGCTCTGGAAACACCATATATTTT. Translation: CASSLTVTHSSGNTIYF. The full variable domain, its missing parts supplied by reference TRBV7-2 and TRBJ1-3, is GAGVSQSPSNKVTEKGKDVELRCDPISGHTALYWYRQSLGQGLEFLIYFQGNSAPDKSGLPSDRFSAERTGGSVSTLTIQRTQQEDSAVYLCASSLTVTHSSGNTIYFGEGSWLTVV.

The chain links TRBV12-3 or TRBV12-4 to TRBJ2-2, with TRBD1 identical over 8 bases. CDR3 length: 12 amino acids. Trimming took 6 bases from V and 10 from J; bases not matched to a gene: 4. The chain's CDR3 is CASSHRGMELFF. The CDR3 bases are TGTGCCAGCAGCCACAGGGGGATGGAGCTGTTTTTT.

This rearrangement joins TRBV12-5 to TRBJ1-4; no clear D gene. This CDR3 comprises 15 residues. The germline gives CDR1 LGHNT, CDR2 FRNRAP. V was trimmed by 1 base and J by 0 bases, leaving 6 bases between them. The chain's CDR3 is CASGLGTSTNEKLFF. The CDR3 DNA reads TGTGCTAGTGGTTTGGGGACTTCAACTAATGAAAAACTGTTTTTT.

The chain is built from TRBV27 and TRBJ2-1; 8 bases match TRBD1. The V segment lost 5 bases and the J segment 6 bases; nucleotides outside the gene matches: 12. The CDR3 has 16 residues. The V gene's germline CDR1 is MNHEY and CDR2 SMNVEV (reference sequence). Written as DNA, the CDR3 is TGTGCCAGCAGTCGCGGTTTTGGACAGGGAGGCAATGAGCAGTTCTTC. Amino acids: CASSRGFGQGGNEQFF.

CDR3 in DNA: TGTGCCAGCAGTTATACTAGCGGGGGAAACGATGAGCAGTTCTTC. This encodes CASSYTSGGNDEQFF. This sequence joins TRBV6-5 and TRBJ2-1; the match to TRBD2 covers 11 bases. CDR1 is MNHEY and CDR2 is SVGAGI in the germline V gene. V lost 3 bases to trimming and J lost 8 bases; unmatched junction nucleotides: 6. This CDR3 is built from 15 residues.

V and J are TRBV5-1 and TRBJ2-3; D is unclear. The CDR3 consists of 14 residues. Looked up from germline, CDR1 is SGHRS and CDR2 is YFSETQ. Trimming shortened V by 0 bases and J by 4 bases, and 9 bases separated the two germline ends. For the CDR3, the DNA is TGCGCCAGCAGCTTGGGGGCACTCGCAGATACGCAGTATTTT. The encoded protein is CASSLGALADTQYF.

The chain is built from TRBV5-5 and TRBJ2-1; D gene unclear. Germline values: CDR1 SGHKS, CDR2 YYEKEE (reference sequence). Trimming left V 2 bases short and J 8 bases short, with 11 bases between. The CDR3 consists of 13 residues. This CDR3 is CASSFPGEYEQFF. CDR3 bases: TGTGCCAGCAGCTTCCCGGGTGAGTATGAGCAGTTCTTC.

Comment on this clone: The same CDR3 can be traced to other DNA sequences in this sample. This sequence joins TRBV6-5 and TRBJ1-6; no firm D call. CDR1 is MNHEY and CDR2 is SVGAGI in the germline V gene. The CDR3 has 14 residues. V lost 6 bases, J lost 0 bases, and 6 bases lay in between. This CDR3 is CASSRDSYNSPLHF. The CDR3 DNA is TGTGCCAGCAGCCGGGACTCCTATAATTCACCCCTCCACTTT.

This sequence joins TRBV19 and TRBJ1-4, with 7 bases aligning to TRBD1. This CDR3 contains 15 residues. Germline V CDR1 and CDR2: LNHDA, SQIVND (reference sequence). V lost 3 bases and J lost 3; bases outside the gene matches: 4. CDR3 DNA sequence: TGTGCCAGTAGTATCCAGGGGGAAGCTAATGAAAAACTGTTTTTT. Translated: CASSIQGEANEKLFF.